A single sample is the source of the 6 T cell receptor beta chains below, sequenced in a study of blood T cell repertoires in COVID-19. Profiling relied on immunoSEQ multiplex PCR, and the TCRdb table lists in-frame clones only, not all of them. The profile shows 270,000 or so clones, 81% of them singletons. The sample was peripheral blood. Receptor source: a woman aged 55-69 years with active or convalescent COVID-19.

The rearrangement links TRBV9 to TRBJ1-1; TRBD1 is a possible D gene (5 bases). V gave up 0 bases and J gave up 0 bases, with 12 bases separating them. The CDR3 has 16 residues. The germline V gene encodes CDR1 SGDLS and CDR2 YYNGEE. The CDR3 loop reads CASSVAPGLMNTEAFF. The CDR3 nucleotides are TGTGCCAGCAGCGTAGCTCCGGGACTTATGAACACTGAAGCTTTCTTT. The whole variable domain, remainder taken from reference TRBV9 and TRBJ1-1, is DSGVTQTPKHLITATGQRVTLRCSPRSGDLSVYWYQQSLDQGLQFLIQYYNGEERAKGNILERFSAQQFPDLHSELNLSSLELGDSALYFCASSVAPGLMNTEAFFGQGTRLTVV.

The genes are TRBV28 and TRBJ1-2, with D maybe TRBD1 (5 bases). Germline lookup yields CDR1 MDHEN and CDR2 SYDVKM. V was cut by 6 bases and J by 2 bases, with 10 bases left in between. This CDR3 spans 13 amino acids. CDR3 bases: TGTGCCAGCAGGGTAGACAGAAACTATGGCTACACCTTC. Residues: CASRVDRNYGYTF.

With regard to this clone: In the same sample, other DNA sequences code for this CDR3. The chain couples TRBV5-1 to TRBJ1-2; D unclear. This CDR3 has 14 residues. Germline CDR1 reads SGHRS; CDR2 reads YFSETQ. Trimming took 0 bases from V and 2 from J, leaving 8 bases between them. The CDR3 reads CASSLDSPNYGYTF. CDR3 DNA: TGCGCCAGCAGCTTGGACAGCCCCAACTATGGCTACACCTTC.

The chain has TRBV19 and TRBJ1-2; tentative D call: TRBD1 (5 bases). Germline loops: CDR1 LNHDA, CDR2 SQIVND (reference sequence). Trimming shortened V by 6 bases and J by 8 bases, and 16 bases separated the two germline ends. The CDR3 contains 13 residues. The CDR3 DNA reads TGTGCCAGTAGGCAAGCGGGGGGAGAGGGCTACACCTTC. Protein sequence: CASRQAGGEGYTF.

The chain is built from TRBV9 and TRBJ2-1, with 8 bases identical to TRBD2. V was pared by 0 bases and J by 4 bases, with 6 bases of the junction left unmatched. The CDR3 has 16 amino acids. Germline V gene lookup returns CDR1 SGDLS and CDR2 YYNGEE. This chain's CDR3 is CASSVEGSGAYNEQFF. DNA of the CDR3: TGTGCCAGCAGCGTAGAGGGTAGCGGGGCTTACAATGAGCAGTTCTTC.

This sequence joins TRBV12-3 or TRBV12-4 and TRBJ2-7; the match to TRBD2 covers 7 bases. The CDR3 extends over 12 amino acids. V lost 5 bases, J lost 12 bases, and 10 bases stayed unmatched. CDR3 bases: TGTGCCAGCAGTACATCTCAGACTAGCCGGTACTTC. Translation gives CASSTSQTSRYF.